This entry concerns a single TCR beta chain. The target of this receptor is not known. Base qualities were left out, and no much larger clone turns up one base away. These data originate in a study of blood T cell repertoires in COVID-19 (TCRdb year 2020). About the study as a whole: The collaborator samples originated in the United States, Italy and Spain and spanned the acute and convalescent phases of COVID-19. The samples were drawn from two sources: the first 160 participants of the ongoing ImmuneRACE study, and 1,000 to 1,500 subjects contributed by 6 global collaborators. The prospective study material was composed of cDNA or gDNA derived from T cells, B-cell-depleted T cells, or PBMCs. The sample metadata nearly always contained a de-identified subject ID, COVID-19 status, age in years and sex. A freely available public database, intended as a resource for researchers studying the immune response to SARS-CoV-2, is where the repertoires were released. The dataset comprised deeply sampled blood TCRbeta repertoires from subjects exposed to, actively infected with, or recovered from COVID-19. Where available, HLA class I and class II types were obtained from metadata supplied by the sample provider rather than from assay-based typing. What the authors observed across the whole study: The amount of clinical and demographic metadata varied by source and participant and was provided uncurated.

Trimming takes 3 bases off V and 4 bases off J; junction bases not matched to a gene: 6. Including the terminal cysteine and phenylalanine, the CDR3 comprises 16 residues. Only the CDR3 DNA is retained, 48 bases long and in frame from the first base. The germline V gene specifies KGHDR as CDR1 and SFDVKD as CDR2. Each collaborating institution followed its own protocols to collect whole blood in K2EDTA tubes. For TCRbeta analysis, collaborators shipped samples as frozen whole blood, isolated PBMCs, or DNA extracted from either of those sample types. The immunoSEQ Assay, a bias-controlled multiplex PCR, was used to amplify TCRbeta CDR3 regions from genomic DNA. As for how the authors treated the data: Within the assay, amplification of reference gene primers was used to estimate how many nucleated cells each sample contained. To quantify the absolute abundance of each unique TCRbeta CDR3 rearrangement, sequence reads were collapsed and filtered. For each sample, productive Simpson clonality was calculated as the square root of Simpson's diversity index across productive rearrangements. Here the immuneACCESS table is served through TCRdb, limited to in-frame sequences with V and J called. Missing clones are a known gap in these copies; in checked studies unresolved V genes cover under half, and the rest lacks a known reason. V, J and clone size are those of that table, while D and trimming were read from the DNA. This sample lists 150,000 to 200,000 clones; more than 65% were detected once. The biggest ten clones account for roughly 14% of the sample.

The rearranged chain carries TRBV24-1 and TRBJ2-1, with TRBD1 matching 9 junction bases. The sequence derives from an elderly woman with acute or convalescent COVID-19. The sequenced material came from peripheral blood. The DNA sequence is given as TGTGCCACCAGTGATGGGACAGGGAGCACGTACAATGAGCAGTTCTTC. Its translation reads: CATSDGTGSTYNEQFF.